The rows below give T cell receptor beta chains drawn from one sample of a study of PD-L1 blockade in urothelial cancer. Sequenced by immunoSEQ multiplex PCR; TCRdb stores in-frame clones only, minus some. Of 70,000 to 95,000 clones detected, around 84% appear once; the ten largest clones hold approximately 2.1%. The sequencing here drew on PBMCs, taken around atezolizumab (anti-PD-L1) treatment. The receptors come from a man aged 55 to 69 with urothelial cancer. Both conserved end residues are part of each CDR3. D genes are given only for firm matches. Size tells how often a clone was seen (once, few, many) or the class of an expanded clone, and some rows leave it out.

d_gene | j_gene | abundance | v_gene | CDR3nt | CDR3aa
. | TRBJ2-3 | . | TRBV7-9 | TGTGCCAGCAGCCGACTTACAGGACTAACAGATACGCAGTATTTT | CASSRLTGLTDTQYF
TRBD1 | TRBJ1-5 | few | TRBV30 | TGTGCCTGGAGTGTAGGGACAGGGGTGGGGCAGCCCCAGCATTTT | CAWSVGTGVGQPQHF
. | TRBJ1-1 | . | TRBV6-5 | TGTGCCAGCAGCACATCGTTACCGAACACTGAAGCTTTCTTT | CASSTSLPNTEAFF
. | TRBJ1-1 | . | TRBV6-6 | TGTGCCAGCAGTTACCAAGGGGGTGCTGAAGCTTTCTTT | CASSYQGGAEAFF
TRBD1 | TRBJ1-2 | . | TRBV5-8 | TGTGCCAGCAGCTTTGTAGGGGGCTTGCCCATCAACTATGGCTACACCTTC | CASSFVGGLPINYGYTF
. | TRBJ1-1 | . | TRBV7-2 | TGTGCCAGCAGCCGCGACAGGAACACTGAAGCTTTCTTT | CASSRDRNTEAFF
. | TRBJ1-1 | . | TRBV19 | TGTGCCAGTAGAACGAGAGAAAACACTGAAGCTTTCTTT | CASRTRENTEAFF
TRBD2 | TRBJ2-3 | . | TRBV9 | TGTGCCAGCAGCGTAGTGGTAGCGGGGGGCCTAGATACGCAGTATTTT | CASSVVVAGGLDTQYF
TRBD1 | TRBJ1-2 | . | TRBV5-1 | TGCGCCAGCAGCGAGGGCGGACAGGTCGCTAACTATGGCTACACCTTC | CASSEGGQVANYGYTF
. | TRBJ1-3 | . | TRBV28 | TGTGCCAGCAGTTTCTCTACAGGCTCTGGAAACACCATATATTTT | CASSFSTGSGNTIYF
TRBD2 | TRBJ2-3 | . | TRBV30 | TGTGCCTGGAGTGTTCCTCGGGGGGGTTCAGATACGCAGTATTTT | CAWSVPRGGSDTQYF
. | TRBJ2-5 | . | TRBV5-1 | TGCGCGAGTTATTCGCACTCACCTCGGGGAGAGGAGACCCAGTACTTC | CASYSHSPRGEETQYF
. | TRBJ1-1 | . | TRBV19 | TGTGCCAGTAGTATAGTTTCAAGAACCGGAGGCACTGAAGCTTTCTTT | CASSIVSRTGGTEAFF
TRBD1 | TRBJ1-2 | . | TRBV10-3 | TGTGCCATCAGTGAGTCCACCCCAGGGGGTCGTGGCTACACCTTC | CAISESTPGGRGYTF
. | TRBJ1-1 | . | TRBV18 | TGTGCCAGCTCACCGGCGACAGGGAACACTGAAGCTTTCTTT | CASSPATGNTEAFF
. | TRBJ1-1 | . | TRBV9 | TGTGCCAGCAGCGTAGAAAGCTGGACTGAAGCTTTCTTT | CASSVESWTEAFF
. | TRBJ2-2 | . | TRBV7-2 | TGTGCCATCCCAAGGGGAAGGGTCAGAAACACCGGGGAGCTGTTTTTT | CAIPRGRVRNTGELFF
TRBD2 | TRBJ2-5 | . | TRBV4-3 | TGCGCCAGCAGCCAATGGCGGGGGGAGACCCAGTACTTC | CASSQWRGETQYF
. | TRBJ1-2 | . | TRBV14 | TGTGCCAGCAGCCAAGAAGCGGGGTATGGCTACACCTTC | CASSQEAGYGYTF
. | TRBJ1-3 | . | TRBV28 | TGTGCCAGCAGTTTTGGGACTTCTGGAAACACCATATATTTT | CASSFGTSGNTIYF
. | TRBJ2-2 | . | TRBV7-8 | TGTGCCAGCAGCTTTTTTAGTCAAGCCAACACCGGGGAGCTGTTTTTT | CASSFFSQANTGELFF
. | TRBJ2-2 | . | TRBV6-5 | TGTGCCAGCCGACTTTCTATGGCCGGGGAGCTGTTTTTT | CASRLSMAGELFF
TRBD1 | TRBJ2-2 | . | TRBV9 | TGTGCCAGCAGCGTAGCAGTTAGGGGGCGGTCCGGGGAGCTGTTTTTT | CASSVAVRGRSGELFF
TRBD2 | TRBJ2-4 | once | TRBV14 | TGTGCCAGCAGCCCCCGGACTAGCGCACTACAGAACATTCAGTACTTC | CASSPRTSALQNIQYF
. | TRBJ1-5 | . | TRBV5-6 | TGTGCCAGCAGCTTGGGTTGGGAGAATCAGCCCCAGCATTTT | CASSLGWENQPQHF
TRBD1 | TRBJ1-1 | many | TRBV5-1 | TGCGCCAGCAGGTCGTCGACAGGGCCTGAAGCTTTCTTT | CASRSSTGPEAFF
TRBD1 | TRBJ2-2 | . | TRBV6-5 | TGTGCCAGCAGTTCCCGGACAGGGGCGAACACCGGGGAGCTGTTTTTT | CASSSRTGANTGELFF
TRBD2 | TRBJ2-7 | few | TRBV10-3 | TGTGCCATTGGACTAGCCTACGAGCAGTACTTC | CAIGLAYEQYF
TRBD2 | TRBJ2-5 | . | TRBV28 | TGTGCCAGCAGTTTGGATTTTCGAGCGGGAGGCTCGACCTTACAAGAGACCCAGTACTTC | CASSLDFRAGGSTLQETQYF
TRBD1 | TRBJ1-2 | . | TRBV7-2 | TGTGCCAGCAGAACCCGGGACAGGGATTATGGCTACACCTTC | CASRTRDRDYGYTF
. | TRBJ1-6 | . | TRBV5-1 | TGCGCCAGCAGCCAGGACAGCTCCTATAATTCACCCCTCCACTTT | CASSQDSSYNSPLHF
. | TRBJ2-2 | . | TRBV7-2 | TGTGCCAGCAGCTTCGACAGAAACACCGGGGAGCTGTTTTTT | CASSFDRNTGELFF
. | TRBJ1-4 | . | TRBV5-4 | TGTGCCAGCAGCCCCGGGGGGGAAAAACTGTTTTTT | CASSPGGEKLFF
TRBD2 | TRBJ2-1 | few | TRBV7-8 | TGTGCCAGCAGGTTTACTAGCGGGGGCAATGAGCAGTTCTTC | CASRFTSGGNEQFF
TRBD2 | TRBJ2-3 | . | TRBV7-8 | TGTGCCAGCAGCTTCCTGGGACTAGCGGGGGTAGGAGATACGCAGTATTTT | CASSFLGLAGVGDTQYF
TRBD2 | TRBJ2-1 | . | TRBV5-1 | TGCGCCAGCAGCCCAGGACTAGCGGGAATAAATGAGCAGTTCTTC | CASSPGLAGINEQFF